Listed below are T cell receptor beta chains from one sample, sequenced in a study of shared clonotypes between healthy human individuals. Profiling relied on immunoSEQ multiplex PCR, and the TCRdb table lists in-frame clones only, not all of them. Here the sample spans about 490,000 clones, 76% being singletons. Specimen: PBMCs. The receptors shown here come from a woman between 40 and 50 years old in good health. Some clones in this sample may be carry-over from other donors' samples. CDR3s include the opening cysteine and the closing phenylalanine or tryptophan. The D gene is left open where the match is weak. Expanded clones get a size class; other rows say once, few or many, or leave the size out.

clone_size j_call v_call d_call cdr3_nt cdr3_aa
NA TRBJ1-1 TRBV5-6 NA TGTGCCAGCAGCTCCCCTACCACTGAAGCTTTCTTT CASSSPTTEAFF
NA TRBJ2-7 TRBV4-1 TRBD1 TGCGCCAGCAGCCAATCAGGGATAGGGACAGGGGCTTCCTACGAGCAGTACTTC CASSQSGIGTGASYEQYF
NA TRBJ2-3 TRBV7-2 TRBD2 TGTGCCAGCAGCTTAGACCCAGCGGGAGTGACAGATACGCAGTATTTT CASSLDPAGVTDTQYF
NA TRBJ1-3 TRBV7-2 NA TGTGCCAGCAGCCCCCGGGGTGGCTCTGGAAACACCATATATTTT CASSPRGGSGNTIYF
NA TRBJ1-3 TRBV18 NA TGTGCCAGCTCACCTACTCGGGACATACGAGGGAACACCATATATTTT CASSPTRDIRGNTIYF
many TRBJ1-1 TRBV30 NA TGTGCCTGGAATGGGGGATCCACTGAAGCTTTCTTT CAWNGGSTEAFF
NA TRBJ2-7 TRBV19 TRBD2 TGTGCCAGTAGAGGAGCCGGGAGGGCCCACGAGCAGTACTTC CASRGAGRAHEQYF
NA TRBJ2-5 TRBV2 TRBD1 TGTGCCGGAAAGAGTCGGACAGGGGGCGAAGAGACCCAGTACTTC CAGKSRTGGEETQYF
NA TRBJ1-4 TRBV28 NA TGTGCCAGCAGTTTAATCACTAATGAAAAACTGTTTTTT CASSLITNEKLFF
NA TRBJ2-5 TRBV28 NA TGTGCCAGCAGTTTAGACACAAGGGAGACCCAGTACTTC CASSLDTRETQYF
NA TRBJ2-7 TRBV18 NA TGTGCCAGCTCACCCGTCGGTCCCTACGAGCAGTACTTC CASSPVGPYEQYF
NA TRBJ2-5 TRBV28 TRBD1 TGTGCCACCTACCGACAGGGTTCCCAAGAGACCCAGTACTTC CATYRQGSQETQYF
NA TRBJ2-7 TRBV21-1 NA TGTGCCAGCCCCCCACCGGCAGGGGGGGGCGAGCAGTACTTC CASPPPAGGGEQYF
few TRBJ2-7 TRBV2 NA TGTGCCAGCAACGTCCGACTCTACGAGCAGTACTTC CASNVRLYEQYF
NA TRBJ1-1 TRBV28 NA TGTGCCAGCAGTCCCCCGAGGAACACTGAAGCTTTCTTT CASSPPRNTEAFF
NA TRBJ2-7 TRBV4-2 TRBD2 TGTGCCAGCAGCCCGGGACTAGCGGGAGGTGAAGACTACGAGCAGTACTTC CASSPGLAGGEDYEQYF
NA TRBJ2-1 TRBV25-1 TRBD2 TGTGCCAGCAGTGAATGGGGGCTAGCGGGCCTCAACAATGAGCAGTTCTTC CASSEWGLAGLNNEQFF
NA TRBJ2-5 TRBV19 NA TGTGCCAGTAGCGCGGGTTTCTCCTCGACCCAGTACTTC CASSAGFSSTQYF
NA TRBJ1-1 TRBV27 NA TGTGCCACCGTCCGGCGGGGGAACACTGAAGCTTTCTTT CATVRRGNTEAFF
NA TRBJ2-1 TRBV7-3 TRBD2 TGTGCCAGCAGCCTTAGAGCGGGAGGCCGTTGGCTGTACAATGAGCAGTTCTTC CASSLRAGGRWLYNEQFF
NA TRBJ1-2 TRBV18 NA TGTGCCAGCTCGACCCCGGGGGAAAAGAGCTATGGCTACACCTTC CASSTPGEKSYGYTF
NA TRBJ2-3 TRBV18 NA TGTGCCAGCCGTTCAAACACAGATACGCAGTATTTT CASRSNTDTQYF
NA TRBJ2-7 TRBV14 TRBD2 TGTGCCAGCAGCCACGGCCCCGGGACTAGCGGTTACGAGCAGTACTTC CASSHGPGTSGYEQYF
many TRBJ1-4 TRBV30 NA TGTGCCTGGAGTGAAGGAGGGTTCAGTGAAAAACTGTTTTTT CAWSEGGFSEKLFF
NA TRBJ2-7 TRBV18 NA TGTGCCAGCTCACCCCATGCGGCACCCACCTCCTATGAGCAGTACTTC CASSPHAAPTSYEQYF
few TRBJ2-5 TRBV11-3 TRBD1 TGTGCCGGACTCCGGCGACAGGGCGTAGAGACCCAGTACTTC CAGLRRQGVETQYF
few TRBJ2-1 TRBV6-5 TRBD1 TGTGCCAGCAGTTCCGAGACAGGGGGCTACAATGAGCAGTTCTTC CASSSETGGYNEQFF
NA TRBJ2-5 TRBV5-1 NA TGCGCCAGCAGCTTGGCAGGGTCGGGGGAGACCCAGTACTTC CASSLAGSGETQYF
NA TRBJ2-1 TRBV19 TRBD2 TGTGCCAGTAGTACGACTAGCGGGAGTCATAATGAGCAGTTCTTC CASSTTSGSHNEQFF
NA TRBJ2-1 TRBV5-8 TRBD2 TGTGCCAGCAGCTCAAGAGCGGGAGCCTCCTACAATGAGCAGTTCTTC CASSSRAGASYNEQFF
NA TRBJ2-7 TRBV7-8 NA TGTGCCAGCAGCTTAGCGGTCGGGGGCCGATACGAGCAGTACTTC CASSLAVGGRYEQYF
NA TRBJ2-3 TRBV11-2 NA TGTGCCAGCAGCCCCGCAGCGGCCTCCGATACGCAGTATTTT CASSPAAASDTQYF
NA TRBJ1-1 TRBV6-1 NA TGTGCCAGCAGTGTACGCCGATTTAACACTGAAGCTTTCTTT CASSVRRFNTEAFF
NA TRBJ2-7 TRBV14 NA TGTGCCAGCTCCCCGTATTCGGGGGAGCAGTACTTC CASSPYSGEQYF
NA TRBJ2-3 TRBV28 TRBD1 TGTGCCAGCACTCGGGACAGCCGCCCCAGGGGTACGCAGTATTTT CASTRDSRPRGTQYF
NA TRBJ2-1 TRBV12-5 TRBD2 TGTGCTAGTGGACCGGGACTAGCGACCCACAATGAGCAGTTCTTC CASGPGLATHNEQFF
once TRBJ1-5 TRBV2 NA TGTGCCAGCAGGAGGGTGGAAAATCAGCCCCAGCATTTT CASRRVENQPQHF
NA TRBJ2-6 TRBV7-3 NA TGTGCCAGCAGCCTCGTTGGGGCCAACGTCCTGACTTTC CASSLVGANVLTF
many TRBJ1-5 TRBV30 NA TGTGCCTGGAGTGTAGGGGGGGCCCCGGGTCAGCCCCAGCATTTT CAWSVGGAPGQPQHF
few TRBJ2-7 TRBV11-2 NA TGTGCCAGCAGCCATTTTCTAGCGAACCCCTTCGAGCAGTACTTC CASSHFLANPFEQYF
NA TRBJ2-2 TRBV4-3 TRBD2 TGCGCCAGCAGCCTATGGACTAGCGGGACTCCCGGGGAGCTGTTTTTT CASSLWTSGTPGELFF
NA TRBJ1-2 TRBV5-6 TRBD1 TGTGCCAGCAGTTATGGACAGGCACACTATGGCTACACCTTC CASSYGQAHYGYTF
NA TRBJ1-5 TRBV9 NA TGTGCCAGCAGCGTATCCGGGGCAACCCAGGAGCCCCAGCATTTT CASSVSGATQEPQHF
NA TRBJ2-1 TRBV5-1 NA TGCGCCAGCAGCTTGATAGGTGAGCAGTTCTTC CASSLIGEQFF
NA TRBJ2-1 TRBV6-1 NA TGTGCCAGCAGTGAAGAGGGGCTAGCGTCCTACAATGAGCAGTTCTTC CASSEEGLASYNEQFF
NA TRBJ1-1 TRBV19 TRBD1 TGTGCCAGTAGTATAGACTCAGGGGGTGATGAAGCTTTCTTT CASSIDSGGDEAFF
NA TRBJ2-3 TRBV28 TRBD2 TGTGCCAGCAGTTTGCCGGGGAGCGGGAGGGGGTCAGATACGCAGTATTTT CASSLPGSGRGSDTQYF
NA TRBJ2-1 TRBV7-9 TRBD2 TGTGCCAGCAGCTTAGGCCCGGGAGGGGGCAATGAGCAGTTCTTC CASSLGPGGGNEQFF
NA TRBJ2-5 TRBV7-3 NA TGTGCCAGCAGCTTAGGTCCGGGTGCCCAAGAGACCCAGTACTTC CASSLGPGAQETQYF
NA TRBJ2-2 TRBV5-6 TRBD2 TGTGCCAGCAGCTTAGGTTTCAGCGGGGGCACCGGGGAGCTGTTTTTT CASSLGFSGGTGELFF
NA TRBJ1-2 TRBV21-1 NA TGTGCCACCTCAGAACTTAACTATGGCTACACCTTC CATSELNYGYTF
few TRBJ2-4 TRBV7-2 NA TGTGCCAGCAGCTTAGCCGGCCAGTCGAAAAACATTCAGTACTTC CASSLAGQSKNIQYF
NA TRBJ2-7 TRBV10-3 TRBD1 TGTGCCATCAGGCCGGGACAGGGAGCGGGACTCTTATACGAGCAGTACTTC CAIRPGQGAGLLYEQYF